The 15 T cell receptor beta chains below all came from one sample that was sequenced in a study of neoadjuvant anti-PD-1 for oral cavity cancer. The protocol was immunoSEQ multiplex PCR, while the TCRdb copy is restricted to in-frame clones and leaves out a portion. The table has 9,500 to 15,000 clones, 60% to 80% seen once. The time point is: after neoadjuvant nivolumab, at surgical resection. Sequenced here: PBMCs, sampled after nivolumab (anti-PD-1) treatment. The receptor set was obtained from a person aged 40 to 85 with oral cavity squamous cell carcinoma.

The chain employs TRBV7-9 and TRBJ2-7; 8 bases are shared with TRBD1. The CDR3 covers 14 residues. Losses at the gene ends were 5 bases for V and 3 bases for J; bases not matched to a gene: 6. Germline V gene data show CDR1 as SEHNR and CDR2 as FQNEAQ (reference sequence). The CDR3 loop is CASSPRDRSYEQYF. CDR3 bases: TGTGCCAGCAGCCCTCGGGACAGGAGCTACGAGCAGTACTTC.

J is TRBJ1-1 and V is TRBV1. TRBV1 is a pseudogene. The CDR3 contains 14 residues. CDR3 sequence reads: CTSSHCSYDTEAFF. The CDR3 DNA sequence: TGCACCAGCAGCCATTGCAGCTATGACACTGAAGCTTTCTTT.

V is TRBV10-2 and J is TRBJ2-7; the D gene could be TRBD1 or TRBD2 (5 bases each). The V and J ends lost 6 bases and 8 bases respectively, with 14 bases between them. This CDR3 has 12 residues. Germline lookup yields CDR1 WSHSY and CDR2 SAAADI. The CDR3 region has the DNA TGCGCCAGCAGCGCCACTCCGGGACAGCAGTACTTC. Protein sequence: CASSATPGQQYF.

Judged by abundance, this clone is medium-sized. The J gene is TRBJ2-2, the V gene TRBV25-1; D perhaps matches TRBD1 (7 bases). Trimming took off 4 bases at V and 6 bases at J, with 12 bases between the two ends. The germline V gene has CDR1 MGHDK and CDR2 SYGVNS. The CDR3 spans 14 residues. The DNA for the CDR3 is TGTGCCAGCAGTGGGGCCAGGGGGGCCGGGGAGCTGTTTTTT. This gives the protein CASSGARGAGELFF.

The chain combines TRBV10-3 with TRBJ1-5, with D possibly being TRBD1 (5 bases). The CDR3 loop spans 15 amino acids. Trimming shortened V by 10 bases and J by 1 base, and 17 bases separated the two germline ends. The V gene's germline CDR1 is ENHRY and CDR2 SYGVKD. The chain's CDR3 is CATTGGTESNQPQHF. The DNA of the CDR3 is TGTGCCACCACCGGAGGGACGGAGAGCAATCAGCCCCAGCATTTT.

This chain links TRBV4-1 with TRBJ2-4; D is possibly TRBD2 (5 bases). CDR1 and CDR2 (germline): MGHRA, YSYEKL. Trimming stripped 1 base from V and 6 bases from J, with 10 bases between. CDR3 length: 14 amino acids. In DNA, the CDR3 is TGCGCCAGCAGCCAAGGACAAGCGGCAAACATTCAGTACTTC. As protein: CASSQGQAANIQYF.

This clone was counted only a few times. The chain couples TRBV19 to TRBJ1-2; D uncertain. CDR3 length: 13 amino acids. CDR1 is LNHDA and CDR2 is SQIVND in the germline V gene (reference sequence). Trimming removed 3 bases from V and 2 bases from J, with 7 bases in between. CDR3 nucleotides: TGTGCCAGTAGTATTTACGGGAACTATGGCTACACCTTC. Amino acid sequence: CASSIYGNYGYTF. Based on the CDR3 plus reference TRBV19 and TRBJ1-2, the full variable domain is DGGITQSPKYLFRKEGQNVTLSCEQNLNHDAMYWYRQDPGQGLRLIYYSQIVNDFQKGDIAEGYSVSREKKESFPLTVTSAQKNPTAFYLCASSIYGNYGYTFGSGTRLTVV.

This sequence joins TRBV7-9 and TRBJ1-2; possibly TRBD1 for D (5 bases). This CDR3 comprises 13 residues. V lost 2 bases and J lost 7, with 11 bases in between. Germline V lookup: CDR1 SEHNR, CDR2 FQNEAQ (reference sequence). The CDR3 loop reads CASSLIGAGGYTF. The CDR3 DNA reads TGTGCCAGCAGCTTAATTGGGGCGGGTGGCTACACCTTC.

V usage is TRBV30 and J usage is TRBJ2-2, with 8 bases lining up with TRBD1. CDR3 length equals 15 residues. J lost 3 bases, V lost 3 bases, and 6 bases had no gene match. Looked up from germline, CDR1 is GTSNPN and CDR2 is SVGIG (reference sequence). The CDR3 spells CAWRLGQGDTGELFF. CDR3 DNA sequence: TGTGCCTGGAGGCTCGGACAGGGCGACACCGGGGAGCTGTTTTTT. Full variable domain (missing parts from reference TRBV30 and TRBJ2-2): SQTIHQWPATLVQPVGSPLSLECTVEGTSNPNLYWYRQAAGRGLQLLFYSVGIGQISSEVPQNLSASRPQDRQFILSSKKLLLSDSGFYLCAWRLGQGDTGELFFGEGSRLTVL.

The chain links TRBV5-1 to TRBJ1-2, with 8 bases identical to TRBD1. Germline values: CDR1 SGHRS, CDR2 YFSETQ. This CDR3 spans 16 amino acids. V shed 3 bases, J shed 5 bases, and the junction held 12 bases outside the gene matches. CDR3 amino acids: CASSSSLTGVNYGYTF. The CDR3 DNA sequence: TGCGCCAGCAGCTCCTCCCTGACAGGGGTTAATTATGGCTACACCTTC.

This clone has more than one count but fewer than ten. V and J are TRBV19 and TRBJ2-2, with unresolved D. Germline V gene sequence: CDR1 LNHDA, CDR2 SQIVND (reference sequence). The V and J ends lost 7 bases and 7 bases respectively, with 13 bases between them. The CDR3 runs 13 residues. The CDR3 sequence: CASTSRRFGELFF. The CDR3 DNA sequence: TGTGCCAGTACCTCCCGCCGGTTCGGGGAGCTGTTTTTT.

The rearrangement links TRBV5-1 to TRBJ1-2, with D possibly being TRBD1 (5 bases). V dropped 1 base and J dropped 4 bases, with 17 bases sitting between them. Germline loops: CDR1 SGHRS, CDR2 YFSETQ. The CDR3 spans 16 residues. The CDR3 protein is CASSLNSGDSLYGYTF. In DNA form, the CDR3 reads TGCGCCAGCAGCTTGAATTCCGGCGACAGCCTCTATGGCTACACCTTC.

This clone was seen once. The V and J genes are TRBV2 and TRBJ2-1, with D possibly TRBD1 on 6 matching bases. CDR1 SNHLY and CDR2 FYNNEI come from the germline V gene. The V end lost 3 bases, the J end lost 9 bases, and 24 bases lay between the germline ends. The CDR3 is 17 amino acids. The CDR3 region has the DNA TGTGCCAGCAGTGATATAAGGGACACGGAGTTAGGACCTGAGCAGTTCTTC. This gives the protein CASSDIRDTELGPEQFF.

This clone came up once. The genes are TRBV19 and TRBJ1-2; a possible D gene is TRBD1 (5 bases). Trimming stripped 0 bases from V and 5 bases from J, with 13 bases between. The CDR3 extends over 15 amino acids. CDR1 LNHDA and CDR2 SQIVND come from the germline V gene (reference sequence). The CDR3 protein is CASSIDPKGTYGYTF. CDR3 nucleotide sequence: TGTGCCAGTAGTATAGATCCCAAGGGGACTTATGGCTACACCTTC.

The genes are TRBV7-9 and TRBJ2-4, with D possibly called TRBD1 or TRBD2 (5 bases each). The CDR3 is 17 residues long. V was cut by 5 bases and J by 0 bases, with 17 bases left in between. Germline CDR1 reads SEHNR; CDR2 reads FQNEAQ (reference sequence). The CDR3 coding sequence is TGTGCCAGCAGCCAAACACCGGGACCCTTAGCCAAAAACATTCAGTACTTC. This encodes CASSQTPGPLAKNIQYF.